This T cell receptor (beta chain) was profiled in a study of blood T cell repertoires in COVID-19 (TCRdb year 2020). At the level of the whole study: Collaborator samples came from the United States, Italy and Spain and covered acute and convalescent phases of COVID-19. Nearly every sample came with metadata listing a de-identified subject ID, COVID-19 status, age in years and sex. The samples were drawn from the first 160 participants of the ongoing ImmuneRACE study and from 1,254 subjects provided by 6 global collaborators. A freely available public database, intended as a resource for researchers studying the immune response to SARS-CoV-2, is where the repertoires were released. Deeply sampled blood TCRbeta repertoires from subjects exposed to, actively infected with, or recovered from COVID-19 were included in the dataset. HLA class I and class II types, where available, came from metadata supplied by the sample provider rather than from assay-based typing. The prospective study material was composed of cDNA or gDNA derived from T cells, B-cell-depleted T cells, or PBMCs.

The full study reports these points: The quantity of clinical and demographic metadata differed by source and by participant and was supplied without curation.

For this clone: No cognate antigen has been identified for it. The sample holds no much larger clone one base away, and base qualities are not on file.

TCRbeta CDR3 regions were amplified from genomic DNA using the immunoSEQ Assay, a bias-controlled multiplex PCR. The source study handled its data this way. The number of nucleated cells in each sample was estimated from the amplification of reference gene primers within the assay. To quantify the absolute abundance of each unique TCRbeta CDR3 rearrangement, sequence reads were collapsed and filtered. For each sample, productive Simpson clonality was calculated as the square root of Simpson's diversity index across productive rearrangements. In TCRdb, the immuneACCESS table is reduced to in-frame sequences with V and J assigned. These tables do not hold every clone; where another copy was compared, an unresolved V gene accounts for under half, and the others remain unexplained. For V, J and clone size, that table is used; D and trimming come from the DNA. This sample comprises about 170,000 clones, 85% to 95% of them detected only once. The ten largest account for over 3.5% of the sample.

Whole blood was collected in K2EDTA tubes by collaborating institutions according to the institutions' own protocols. For TCRbeta analysis, collaborator samples were shipped as frozen whole blood, as isolated PBMCs, or as DNA extracted from either sample type. This clonotype originated in a woman in her 50s with acute or convalescent COVID-19. The sample comprised peripheral blood.

The CDR3 corresponds to CASSSTGSTDTQYF. In nucleotides, the sequence is TGTGCCAGCAGCTCGACAGGCAGCACAGATACGCAGTATTTT. This sequence uses TRBV7-3 and TRBJ2-3; a weak D assignment points to TRBD1 (6 bases agree). Including cysteine and phenylalanine, the CDR3 has 14 amino acids. Only the CDR3 DNA is retained, 42 bases long and in frame from the first base. CDR1 and CDR2 were assigned from the germline V gene as SGHTA and FQGTGA. The germline ends are 8 bases apart after V is trimmed by 4 bases and J by 0 bases. With the rest looked up from the reference TRBV7-3 and TRBJ2-3 genes rather than sequenced, the full variable domain is GAGVSQTPSNKVTEKGKYVELRCDPISGHTALYWYRQSLGQGPEFLIYFQGTGAADDSGLPNDRFFAVRPEGSVSTLKIQRTERGDSAVYLCASSSTGSTDTQYFGPGTRLTVL.